Below are 8 T cell receptor beta chains sequenced from a single sample in a study of spatial heterogeneity in lung cancer. One entry per CDR3 protein, called by TCRdb with MiXCR from the 5' RACE reads. Of about 85,000 distinct CDR3 sequences listed, about 20% were seen once; the top ten hold less than 7.5%. The time point is: sample taken at primary tumor resection. Researchers sequenced whole RNA taken from tumor, nontumor lung or frozen PBMC without sorting. Sequenced material: PBMCs, taken at surgery. Receptor source: a male donor with early-stage non-small cell lung cancer.

V and J are TRBV7-6 and TRBJ1-2, with D possibly TRBD1 on 6 matching bases. The germline V and J ends were trimmed by 0 bases and 4 bases, with 12 bases remaining between them. This CDR3 spans 15 amino acids. Germline CDR1 reads SGHVS; CDR2 reads FNYEAQ. CDR3: CASSLAETGTYGYTF. CDR3 in DNA: TGTGCCAGCAGCTTAGCGGAAACAGGGACCTATGGCTACACCTTC.

The chain uses TRBV5-1 and TRBJ2-1, with 9 bases lining up with TRBD1. The length of the CDR3 is 15 residues. From germline, CDR1 is SGHRS and CDR2 YFSETQ. Trimming cost V 0 bases and J 8 bases; bases outside gene matches: 6. CDR3 sequence (DNA): TGCGCCAGCAGCTTGGTCGGGGACAGGGTCGATGAGCAGTTCTTC. The encoded protein is CASSLVGDRVDEQFF. The entire variable domain, with the rest obtained from reference TRBV5-1 and TRBJ2-1, is as follows: KAGVTQTPRYLIKTRGQQVTLSCSPISGHRSVSWYQQTPGQGLQFLFEYFSETQRNKGNFPGRFSGRQFSNSRSEMNVSTLELGDSALYLCASSLVGDRVDEQFFGPGTRLTVL.

This clonotype was counted many times. The chain carries TRBV28 and TRBJ2-7; the match to TRBD2 covers 9 bases. The CDR3 length is 15 residues. The germline CDR1 and CDR2 sequences are MDHEN and SYDVKM. The junction had 3 bases not matched to a gene; V was cut back by 3 bases and J by 0 bases. The CDR3 nucleotides are TGTGCCAGCAGTTTCACGACTAGCGGCTCCTACGAGCAGTACTTC. It specifies CASSFTTSGSYEQYF.

CDR3: CASSGVFPSAVQVKTQYF. The CDR3 DNA follows: TGTGCCAGCAGTGGAGTTTTCCCTAGCGCCGTTCAAGTAAAGACCCAGTACTTC. The V call is TRBV2, the J call TRBJ2-5; maybe TRBD2 (6 bases). CDR1 and CDR2 (germline): SNHLY, FYNNEI. Trimming stripped 4 bases from V and 6 bases from J, with 27 bases between. The CDR3 has 18 amino acids.

This clonotype was picked up many times. J is TRBJ2-1 and V is TRBV29-1; 12 bases match TRBD1. Germline CDR1 and CDR2: SQVTM and ANQGSEA. The CDR3 extends over 15 amino acids. The V gene end was trimmed by 6 bases and the J gene end by 7 bases; junction bases not matched to a gene: 10. The CDR3 here is CSVTSRDRGLNEQFF. CDR3 coding DNA: TGCAGCGTGACCTCCCGGGACAGGGGGCTGAATGAGCAGTTCTTC.

This clonotype was counted a few times. The rearrangement links TRBV19 to TRBJ2-1; 8 nucleotides agree with TRBD1. The V gene's germline CDR1 is LNHDA and CDR2 SQIVND (reference sequence). V lost 10 bases and J lost 4; bases outside the gene matches: 6. The CDR3 has 13 amino acids. The CDR3: CATRGTGYNEQFF. CDR3 coding DNA: TGTGCCACCCGCGGGACAGGATACAATGAGCAGTTCTTC. Variable domain in full (rest from reference TRBV19 and TRBJ2-1): DGGITQSPKYLFRKEGQNVTLSCEQNLNHDAMYWYRQDPGQGLRLIYYSQIVNDFQKGDIAEGYSVSREKKESFPLTVTSAQKNPTAFYLCATRGTGYNEQFFGPGTRLTVL.

This clonotype has only one observation. The chain uses TRBV13 and TRBJ2-2, with 8 bases fitting TRBD1. CDR1 is PRHDT and CDR2 is FYEKMQ in the germline V gene (reference sequence). This CDR3 comprises 14 residues. The V gene end was trimmed by 5 bases and the J gene end by 4 bases; junction bases not matched to a gene: 3. The DNA for the CDR3 is TGTGCCAGCAGCCATGGACAGGGCACCGGGGAGCTGTTTTTT. It encodes CASSHGQGTGELFF.

There are many counts of this clonotype. The DNA for the CDR3 is TGCGCCAGCCTTTCCGAAAAACAGGAGCAGTTCTTC. Its translation: CASLSEKQEQFF. V is TRBV4-1 and J is TRBJ2-1; D is ambiguous. The V gene's germline CDR1 is MGHRA and CDR2 YSYEKL. CDR3 length: 12 residues. The V end was cut by 8 bases, the J end by 10 bases, with 15 bases between.